This T cell receptor beta chain came from a study of blood T cell repertoires in COVID-19. Profiling relied on immunoSEQ multiplex PCR, and the TCRdb table lists in-frame clones only, not all of them. The sample shows tens of thousands of clones, around 87% of them seen only once. This CDR3 is 17 amino acids long. Per the germline V gene, CDR1 is SEHNR and CDR2 is FQNEAQ (reference sequence). With V trimmed by 0 bases and J by 3 bases, 8 bases remained unmatched. This TCR came from a woman aged 45-65 years with active or convalescent COVID-19. Sequenced: peripheral blood. This chain links TRBV7-9 with TRBJ2-7; 10 bases line up with TRBD1. This CDR3 is CASSLASTGTGVYEQYF. CDR3 nucleotide sequence: TGTGCCAGCAGCTTAGCCTCTACCGGGACAGGGGTCTACGAGCAGTACTTC.